This TCR beta chain was recovered during a study of shared clonotypes between healthy human individuals. The assay was immunoSEQ multiplex PCR, and TCRdb's table has in-frame clones only and misses some. The sample lists under 2,500,000 clones; approximately 96% were seen once. This clone was picked up one time. After removal of 5 bases from V and 2 bases from J, the junction contained 3 bases not matched to a gene. The germline V gene encodes CDR1 SNHLY and CDR2 FYNNEI. This CDR3 is 15 amino acids long. The sequence came from a man aged 18 to 30 in good health. This sequence joins TRBV2 and TRBJ1-5; 10 bases match TRBD1. The material sequenced was naive CD4+ T cells sorted from blood. As for subset: CD45RA+ positively selected. Here the CDR3 reads CASSWDRGGNQPQHF. Written as DNA, the CDR3 is TGTGCCAGCAGTTGGGACAGGGGAGGCAATCAGCCCCAGCATTTT.